Each of the 5 T cell receptor beta chains below was sequenced from the same sample in a study of blood T cells in healthy people across ages. Then a second PCR, running about 6 to 11 cycles, was carried out with a sample-barcoded 5' primer and a J-beta primer mix. TCRdb reprocessed the 5' RACE reads via MiXCR and lists one record per CDR3 protein. The sample consists of 650,000 to 950,000 distinct CDR3 sequences, under 55% of them appearing once. The source material was blood. The receptors come from a man between 60 and 75 years old in good health.

This clonotype was seen a handful of times. The V call is TRBV7-2, the J call TRBJ1-2, with D unclear. Looked up from germline, CDR1 is SGHTA and CDR2 is FQGNSA. V was clipped by 3 bases and J by 8 bases, with 16 bases between them. CDR3 length: 14 residues. In nucleotides, the CDR3 is TGTGCCAGCAGCTTTTTTTCGCCCGCGGAAGGCTACACCTTC. Amino acids: CASSFFSPAEGYTF.

V usage is TRBV24-1 and J usage is TRBJ2-3; the D call may be TRBD1 or TRBD2 (5 bases each). CDR1 and CDR2 (germline): KGHDR, SFDVKD. The CDR3 loop spans 15 amino acids. V lost 7 bases, J lost 2 bases, and 15 bases lay in between. The CDR3 is CATRRGADPTDTQYF. In DNA form, the CDR3 reads TGTGCCACCAGAAGAGGGGCAGATCCCACAGATACGCAGTATTTT.

V gene TRBV29-1 combines with J gene TRBJ2-7; 11 bases are shared with TRBD2. Germline assignment: CDR1 SQVTM and CDR2 ANQGSEA. CDR3 length: 15 residues. J lost 7 bases, V lost 6 bases, and 14 bases had no gene match. The CDR3 loop reads CSVLLAGGSYNEQYF. In DNA form, the CDR3 reads TGCAGCGTCCTATTAGCGGGGGGGTCCTACAATGAGCAGTACTTC.

With regard to this clonotype: This may be a read error: a much more frequent sequence differs by one nucleotide. The rearrangement links TRBV11-2 to TRBJ1-6; D remains unclear. From germline, CDR1 is SGHAT and CDR2 FQNNGV. The CDR3 contains 15 residues. CDR3 amino acids: CASNLGLGSGSPLHF. The CDR3 nucleotides read TGTGCCAGCAACTTAGGGTTGGGAAGCGGGTCACCCCTCCACTTT.

V gene TRBV28 combines with J gene TRBJ2-3; D possibly corresponds to TRBD2 (6 bases). This CDR3 contains 14 residues. CDR1 and CDR2 from the germline V gene are MDHEN and SYDVKM. V lost 5 bases and J 6 bases, leaving 15 bases between the germline ends. The CDR3 nucleotides are TGTGCCAGCAGTGGGCGGGGTCCGGCGGATACGCAGTATTTT. Its protein is CASSGRGPADTQYF.